The T cell receptor (beta chain) under discussion was sequenced for a study of graft-versus-host responses after intestinal transplantation. This clone was seen just once. The data were produced by immunoSEQ multiplex PCR, yet TCRdb's version contains in-frame clones alone and is incomplete. Here the sample spans roughly 46,000 clones, about 93% being singletons. The receptor was derived from a human patient who received an intestinal transplant, so some T cells may come from the graft donor. Sequencing used PBMCs, obtained around 800 days after a first intestinal transplant, on the day of a second.

The CDR3: CASSTRLDQPQHF. The CDR3 DNA follows: TGTGCCAGCAGCACCCGATTAGATCAGCCCCAGCATTTT. The rearrangement links TRBV7-9 to TRBJ1-5; D is unresolved. Trimming took off 5 bases at V and 5 bases at J, with 10 bases between the two ends. The germline V gene has CDR1 SEHNR and CDR2 FQNEAQ (reference sequence). There are 13 residues in the CDR3.